Listed below are T cell receptor beta chains from one sample, sequenced in a study of T cells in Graves' hyperthyroidism and ophthalmopathy. TCRdb fed the multiplex PCR reads into MiXCR, producing one record per CDR3 protein. The repertoire holds around 300,000 distinct CDR3 sequences, with approximately 14% as singletons. Material for sequencing was blood. All receptors come from a middle-aged woman with Graves' ophthalmopathy. The CDR3 runs from the conserved cysteine through the conserved F or W. A D gene is named only where the DNA matches it firmly. A row's size may be missing; if present it is once, few, many or a size class.

v_call: TRBV19; clone_size: -; d_call: TRBD1; j_call: TRBJ1-2; cdr3_aa: CASRPGGQGNYGYTF; cdr3_nt: TGTGCCAGTAGACCCGGCGGACAGGGAAACTATGGCTACACCTTC
v_call: TRBV20-1; clone_size: few; d_call: -; j_call: TRBJ2-7; cdr3_aa: CSAATGRADEQYF; cdr3_nt: TGCAGTGCGGCTACCGGACGGGCAGACGAGCAGTACTTC
v_call: TRBV28; clone_size: many; d_call: -; j_call: TRBJ2-3; cdr3_aa: CASSLWGTGLTDTQYF; cdr3_nt: TGTGCCAGCAGTCTCTGGGGTACAGGGTTGACAGATACGCAGTATTTT
v_call: TRBV20-1; clone_size: many; d_call: -; j_call: TRBJ1-2; cdr3_aa: CSARDTAGTYGYTF; cdr3_nt: TGCAGTGCTAGAGATACGGCAGGGACTTATGGCTACACCTTC
v_call: TRBV29-1; clone_size: few; d_call: -; j_call: TRBJ2-3; cdr3_aa: CSVVGPREGATDTQYF; cdr3_nt: TGCAGCGTTGTCGGGCCTAGAGAAGGGGCAACAGATACGCAGTATTTT
v_call: TRBV3-1; clone_size: few; d_call: TRBD2; j_call: TRBJ2-7; cdr3_aa: CASSQHGGGARDEQYF; cdr3_nt: TGTGCCAGCAGCCAACACGGGGGGGGGGCTCGGGACGAGCAGTACTTC
v_call: TRBV2; clone_size: many; d_call: TRBD2; j_call: TRBJ2-1; cdr3_aa: CASRKLAGGQYNEQFF; cdr3_nt: TGTGCCAGCAGAAAACTAGCGGGGGGGCAGTACAATGAGCAGTTCTTC
v_call: TRBV2; clone_size: -; d_call: TRBD1; j_call: TRBJ2-7; cdr3_aa: CASRPGTGGREQYF; cdr3_nt: TGTGCCAGCAGACCCGGGACAGGGGGTCGCGAGCAGTACTTC
v_call: TRBV12-3/TRBV12-4; clone_size: many; d_call: TRBD1; j_call: TRBJ1-1; cdr3_aa: CASSFGQGTEAFF; cdr3_nt: TGTGCCAGCAGTTTCGGACAGGGCACTGAAGCTTTCTTT
v_call: TRBV20-1; clone_size: many; d_call: -; j_call: TRBJ2-5; cdr3_aa: CSAQGTGPKETQYF; cdr3_nt: TGCAGTGCCCAGGGAACAGGACCGAAAGAGACCCAGTACTTC
v_call: TRBV18; clone_size: -; d_call: -; j_call: TRBJ1-1; cdr3_aa: CASSPVRELNTEAFF; cdr3_nt: TGTGCCAGCTCACCAGTGCGGGAGTTGAACACTGAAGCTTTCTTT
v_call: TRBV12-3/TRBV12-4; clone_size: many; d_call: -; j_call: TRBJ2-7; cdr3_aa: CASSPNAGFSYEQYF; cdr3_nt: TGTGCCAGCAGTCCAAACGCAGGGTTTTCCTACGAGCAGTACTTC
v_call: TRBV28; clone_size: many; d_call: -; j_call: TRBJ1-2; cdr3_aa: CASSLFGGLSGYTF; cdr3_nt: TGTGCCAGCAGTTTATTCGGGGGGTTGAGTGGCTACACCTTC
v_call: TRBV7-9; clone_size: few; d_call: -; j_call: TRBJ2-7; cdr3_aa: CASRLGVGYEQYF; cdr3_nt: TGTGCCAGCAGGCTGGGGGTAGGCTACGAGCAGTACTTC
v_call: TRBV12-3/TRBV12-4; clone_size: -; d_call: -; j_call: TRBJ2-3; cdr3_aa: CASSPEWGADTQYF; cdr3_nt: TGTGCCAGCAGCCCCGAGTGGGGGGCAGATACGCAGTATTTT
v_call: TRBV19; clone_size: many; d_call: TRBD2; j_call: TRBJ2-3; cdr3_aa: CASSIGAGVTDTQYF; cdr3_nt: TGTGCCAGTAGTATCGGGGCGGGAGTCACGGATACGCAGTATTTT
v_call: TRBV2; clone_size: many; d_call: TRBD2; j_call: TRBJ2-3; cdr3_aa: CASKGLAADTQYF; cdr3_nt: TGTGCCAGCAAGGGACTAGCAGCAGATACGCAGTATTTT
v_call: TRBV6-5; clone_size: many; d_call: -; j_call: TRBJ1-3; cdr3_aa: CASSYSPPSLTPTIYF; cdr3_nt: TGTGCCAGCAGTTACTCGCCTCCATCGTTGACACCCACCATATATTTT
v_call: TRBV7-8; clone_size: -; d_call: -; j_call: TRBJ1-2; cdr3_aa: CAGSERRGPNYGYTF; cdr3_nt: TGTGCCGGCAGCGAGAGAAGAGGTCCAAACTATGGCTACACCTTC
v_call: TRBV14; clone_size: many; d_call: -; j_call: TRBJ1-1; cdr3_aa: CASSQVFPGPTEAFF; cdr3_nt: TGTGCCAGCAGCCAAGTGTTTCCGGGGCCCACTGAAGCTTTCTTT
v_call: TRBV20-1; clone_size: many; d_call: -; j_call: TRBJ2-3; cdr3_aa: CSAEKAGRLRNTDTQYF; cdr3_nt: TGCAGTGCTGAGAAGGCGGGCCGGCTGAGAAACACAGATACGCAGTATTTT
v_call: TRBV19; clone_size: -; d_call: -; j_call: TRBJ2-2; cdr3_aa: CASKGRGTGELFF; cdr3_nt: TGTGCCAGTAAGGGCAGGGGCACCGGGGAGCTGTTTTTT